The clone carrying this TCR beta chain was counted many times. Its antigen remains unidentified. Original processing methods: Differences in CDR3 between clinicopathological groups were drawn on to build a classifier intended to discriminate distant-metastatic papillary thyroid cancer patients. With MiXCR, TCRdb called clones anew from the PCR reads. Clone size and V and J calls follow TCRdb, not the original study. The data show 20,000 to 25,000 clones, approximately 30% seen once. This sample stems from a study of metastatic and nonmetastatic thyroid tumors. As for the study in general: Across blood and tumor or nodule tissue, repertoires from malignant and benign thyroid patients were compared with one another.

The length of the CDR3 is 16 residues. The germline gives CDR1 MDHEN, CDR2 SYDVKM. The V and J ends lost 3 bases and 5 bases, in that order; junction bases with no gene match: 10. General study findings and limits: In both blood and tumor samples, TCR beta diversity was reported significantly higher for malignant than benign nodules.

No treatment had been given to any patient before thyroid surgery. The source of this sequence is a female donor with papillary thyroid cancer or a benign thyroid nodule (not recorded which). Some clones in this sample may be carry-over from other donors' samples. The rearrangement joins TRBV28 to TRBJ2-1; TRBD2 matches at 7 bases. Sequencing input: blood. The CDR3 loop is CASSFLRGLKNNEQFF. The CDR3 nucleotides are TGTGCCAGCAGTTTTTTGCGGGGGTTAAAGAACAATGAGCAGTTCTTC.